The 9 T cell receptor beta chains given below trace back to one sample, sequenced in a study of CD8 T cells in Susac syndrome. Reverse transcription of roughly 0.45 to 1 ug RNA was carried out with random hexamers. TCRdb reanalysed the immunoSEQ multiplex PCR reads using MiXCR and keeps one entry per CDR3 protein. The sample has about 89,000 distinct CDR3 sequences, 85% to 95% seen once. The sequenced sample consisted of CD8+ T cells from PBMCs. These receptors were taken from a human donor in good health.

This clonotype showed up just a few times. The chain couples TRBV4-1 to TRBJ2-1; a possible D gene is TRBD1 (5 bases). Germline values: CDR1 MGHRA, CDR2 YSYEKL. V was shortened by 4 bases and J by 0 bases, with 7 bases between the two germline ends. This CDR3 spans 14 amino acids. CDR3 residues: CASSPQGSYNEQFF. The CDR3 region has the DNA TGCGCCAGCAGCCCCCAGGGCTCCTACAATGAGCAGTTCTTC.

This clonotype is a singleton in its sample. V gene TRBV19 combines with J gene TRBJ2-5, with 8 nucleotides matching TRBD2. This CDR3 region has 17 residues. Germline loops: CDR1 LNHDA, CDR2 SQIVND (reference sequence). The J segment lost 1 base and the V segment lost 5 bases, leaving 12 bases of the junction unmatched. The CDR3 spells CASSALSGEAFQETQYF. Written as DNA, the CDR3 is TGTGCCAGTAGTGCTCTTAGCGGGGAGGCGTTCCAAGAGACCCAGTACTTC.

The rearrangement joins TRBV10-3 to TRBJ1-1, with no clear D. CDR3 size: 10 residues. Germline values: CDR1 ENHRY, CDR2 SYGVKD. CDR3 nucleotide sequence: TGTGCTAGCCGGGACACTGAAGCTTTCTTT. Its translation: CASRDTEAFF.

The chain uses TRBV2 and TRBJ2-1; D gene uncertain. CDR3 size: 13 residues. CDR1 is SNHLY and CDR2 is FYNNEI in the germline V gene. V gave up 8 bases and J gave up 2 bases, with 10 bases separating them. CDR3 bases: TGTGCCAGCGCGCGGCAGACCTACAATGAGCAGTTCTTC. Translation: CASARQTYNEQFF.

This clonotype was seen only once. This chain joins TRBV5-1 and TRBJ2-5; TRBD2 aligns across 8 bases. Per the germline V gene, CDR1 is SGHRS and CDR2 is YFSETQ. The J segment lost 3 bases and the V segment lost 4 bases, leaving 14 bases of the junction unmatched. The CDR3 consists of 17 residues. The CDR3 DNA reads TGCGCCAGCAGCGGAGGGCGGGGGGCCCTCCTAGAAGAGACCCAGTACTTC. It encodes CASSGGRGALLEETQYF. Variable domain in full (rest from reference TRBV5-1 and TRBJ2-5): KAGVTQTPRYLIKTRGQQVTLSCSPISGHRSVSWYQQTPGQGLQFLFEYFSETQRNKGNFPGRFSGRQFSNSRSEMNVSTLELGDSALYLCASSGGRGALLEETQYFGPGTRLLVL.

The chain employs TRBV29-1 and TRBJ2-4, with D uncertain. Trimming removed 4 bases from V and 1 base from J, with 11 bases in between. The CDR3 totals 14 residues. Germline CDR1 and CDR2: SQVTM and ANQGSEA. CDR3 in amino acids: CSVVPGAAKNIQYF. CDR3 nucleotide sequence: TGCAGCGTTGTCCCAGGAGCGGCCAAAAACATTCAGTACTTC.

The chain recombines TRBV23-1 with TRBJ2-7; tentative D call: TRBD2 (5 bases). TRBV23-1 is flagged as an ORF with uncertain function. This CDR3 has 13 amino acids. V was clipped by 3 bases and J by 5 bases, with 11 bases between them. The CDR3 sequence is CASSQRGNDEQYF. CDR3 DNA sequence: TGCGCCAGCAGTCAGCGAGGGAATGACGAGCAGTACTTC.

The chain has TRBV4-1 and TRBJ2-1, with D possibly being TRBD1 (6 bases). The V and J ends lost 0 bases and 4 bases respectively, with 10 bases between them. The CDR3 spans 15 residues. Germline V gene data show CDR1 as MGHRA and CDR2 as YSYEKL. CDR3 residues: CASSQESGQYNEQFF. CDR3 DNA sequence: TGCGCCAGCAGCCAAGAAAGTGGACAGTACAATGAGCAGTTCTTC.

The V gene is TRBV10-3, the J gene TRBJ2-3; 11 bases are shared with TRBD1. The germline CDR1 and CDR2 sequences are ENHRY and SYGVKD. The CDR3 runs 17 residues. The V gene end was trimmed by 2 bases and the J gene end by 2 bases; junction bases not matched to a gene: 6. CDR3 sequence (DNA): TGTGCCATCAGTGAGACGGGGACAGGGGGTTTCACAGATACGCAGTATTTT. It codes for CAISETGTGGFTDTQYF.